Reported below is one T cell receptor (beta chain). Its antigen is still unknown. Base-call qualities are not available, and no considerably larger clone is one nucleotide away. The V end gives up 5 bases and the J end 0 bases, leaving 3 bases in the junction not matched to a gene. Looking up the germline V gene (reference sequence) yields CDR1 GTSNPN and CDR2 SVGIG. From the cysteine up to the phenylalanine, the CDR3 has a length of 14 residues. CDR3 DNA only is kept here, 42 bases in frame from base 1. These data belong to a study of long-term antiretroviral therapy in people with HIV (dated by TCRdb to between 2021 and 2022). With regard to the full study: The earliest samples were collected roughly a decade before the 2015 WHO recommendation for immediate ART, at a time when ART was usually postponed until CD4 counts fell. Of the 30 or so participants with HIV, approximately 11 were female. Whether ART initiation and durable HIV suppression were associated with changes in peripheral blood TRB repertoire composition and diversity was tested in a retrospective serial study. A total of 150 to 200 cryopreserved PBMC samples were contributed to the cohort by 30 adults with confirmed HIV infection, with samples collected serially over a mean of approximately six years (range 1-12). No cross-contamination during QIAcube processing turned up in test extractions that ran a monoclonal T-cell line alongside around 34 polyclonal samples. Broader findings and caveats from the paper: Since PBMC availability was limited, sequencing covered only the TCR beta chain, with no alpha chain pairing. Inferences about post-ART repertoire changes are limited because no data were available on ART adherence, viral resistance or therapy changes. The repertoire was dominated across all time points by expanded TRB clones identified before ART initiation, although this dominance was seen to fluctuate and to decrease in many PLHIV after ART. HIV repertoires had narrower CDR3 length ranges than controls, and the network structure suggested an antigen-experienced repertoire that shifted only slightly toward naive after ART. The samples span the years 2004 to 2017, and the ART regimens used at that time may not be as effective as current regimens. Because pre-ART samples had limited cell numbers, unsorted PBMC were profiled rather than sorted CD4+ and CD8+ T cells. Starting ART was linked to a significant rise in TRB diversity, yet even after long-term ART the diversity remained significantly lower than in transplant donor controls.

Participants were included only if at least one PBMC sample before ART initiation and at least two post-ART samples were available. Treatment was received in the United States of America by all participants with HIV. Before DNA extraction, cryopreserved samples of roughly 0.9-11 million PBMC were thawed and washed. At the time of the earliest PBMC sample for each participant with HIV, ages ranged from roughly 20 to 54 years. PBMC samples were contributed by each participant from 1-4 timepoints before ART initiation and 2-8 timepoints after ART initiation, with a median of 7 samples. Serial HIV viral load, CD4+ T-cell count, ART history and demographic data were obtained for every participant. Using a Qiagen kit on a QIAcube, genomic DNA was extracted from unsorted PBMC, with samples processed in batches of 12. Sequencing of the TRB variable region was done with the immunoSEQ hsTCRB v3.0 assay at survey level resolution. TRB sequencing targeted a depth of 40,000-50,000 T-cell genomes per sample. Pooled TRB libraries were sequenced on an Illumina MiSeq with a v3 150-cycle kit. In the paper's pipeline: Repertoire analysis was performed in R inside a reproducible Nextflow workflow that covered QC, data transformation and analysis. LymphoSeq2, an R package for exploring AIRR-Seq data, was used to implement custom analyses. A handful of samples that produced fewer than 5000 total TRB sequences were removed, so under 200 HIV repertoires were analyzed. Of the roughly 180 retained HIV repertoires, about 61 were collected before and roughly 130 after ART initiation. Repertoires were downsampled to 5000 TRB nucleotide sequences, and summary statistics were averaged over 100 downsampling iterations. The analysis kept only TRB sequences whose CDR3 regions were at least seven amino acids long. Diversity was assessed using a clonality score derived from Shannon entropy and using the Gini coefficient. In the repertoire networks, any two of the top 5000 CDR3 amino acid sequences were connected whenever the two sequences differed by an edit distance of one. Antigen specificity groups and MHC restriction were predicted for TRB CDR3 amino acid sequences with GLIPH2. To flag known associations with CMV, EBV, HIV or tissue antigens, CDR3 amino acid sequences were compared against VDJdb and McPAS-TCR. Pre-ART, post-ART and control groups were compared with Wilcoxon signed-rank tests and Holm-Bonferroni correction. The clones in this table, taken by TCRdb from immuneACCESS, are in-frame only. Not every clone is retained; where verified, under half of the shortfall comes from an unresolved V gene, and the cause of the rest is unknown. The D gene and trimming were derived from the DNA, and the V and J assignments and clone size from that table. This sample holds roughly 30,000 clones; approximately 83% were observed only once. About 4% of the sample lies in the top ten.

The sequence is built from TRBV30 and TRBJ1-5; 8 bases in the junction line up with TRBD1. This sequence originates from a man between 18 and 35 years old with HIV. Here the sequenced sample was unsorted PBMCs, taken 0.8 years before starting antiretroviral therapy. The CDR3 corresponds to CAWGDRSSNQPQHF. The DNA sequence is TGTGCCTGGGGGGACAGGTCTAGCAATCAGCCCCAGCATTTT.